One sample yielded the 3 T cell receptor beta chains listed below, sequenced in a study of blood T cell repertoires in COVID-19. Only in-frame clones appear in the TCRdb table, and some are missing; sequencing was by immunoSEQ multiplex PCR. Among fewer than 350,000 clones, under 95% were seen once, and the ten largest hold approximately 2.7%. The sequencing input was PBMCs or T cells enriched from blood (not recorded which). The receptors come from a man in his forties or fifties who had been exposed to COVID-19.

This clone was found a few times. The CDR3 reads CSIYQTGGPNTEAFF. CDR3 nucleotides: TGCAGCATATACCAGACAGGGGGACCTAACACTGAAGCTTTCTTT. This chain links TRBV29-1 with TRBJ1-1, with TRBD1 identical over 9 bases. V was clipped by 8 bases and J by 2 bases; unmatched bases: 12. The germline CDR1 and CDR2 sequences are SQVTM and ANQGSEA. The CDR3 has 15 residues.

This rearrangement joins TRBV28 to TRBJ1-2; 10 bases agree with TRBD1. Per germline, CDR1 MDHEN and CDR2 SYDVKM. There are 13 residues in the CDR3. V gave up 10 bases and J gave up 5 bases; unmatched junction bases: 7. This CDR3 reads CAIQTGGPYGYTF. The DNA for the CDR3 is TGTGCCATACAGACAGGGGGCCCTTATGGCTACACCTTC.

The CDR3 sequence: CASSPGTGLMNTEAFF. The CDR3 coding sequence is TGCGCCAGCAGCCCGGGGACAGGCCTCATGAACACTGAAGCTTTCTTT. V is TRBV5-1 and J is TRBJ1-1; 8 bases agree with TRBD1. The CDR3 is 16 residues long. The germline V gene has CDR1 SGHRS and CDR2 YFSETQ. The ends lost 4 bases at V and 0 bases at J; junction bases unmatched: 8.